There are many counts of the clone carrying this T cell receptor (beta chain). The data derive from a study of neurological immune-mediated disorders. The CDR3 has 12 residues. Trimming pared 3 bases from V and 4 bases from J, leaving 9 bases between. Germline-derived CDR1 and CDR2 are DFQATT and SNEGSKA (reference sequence). From the 5' RACE reads, TCRdb called clonotypes with MiXCR, one entry per CDR3 protein. The data show around 130,000 distinct CDR3 sequences, with around 3% seen just once and 1.3% held by the top ten. The receptor's source is a woman aged 25 to 39 with multiple sclerosis. The specimen was PBMCs. This chain connects TRBV20-1 to TRBJ2-5; tentative D call: TRBD1 (5 bases). DNA for the CDR3: TGCAGTGCTAGTCAGGGTTTAGAGACCCAGTACTTC. Translation: CSASQGLETQYF.